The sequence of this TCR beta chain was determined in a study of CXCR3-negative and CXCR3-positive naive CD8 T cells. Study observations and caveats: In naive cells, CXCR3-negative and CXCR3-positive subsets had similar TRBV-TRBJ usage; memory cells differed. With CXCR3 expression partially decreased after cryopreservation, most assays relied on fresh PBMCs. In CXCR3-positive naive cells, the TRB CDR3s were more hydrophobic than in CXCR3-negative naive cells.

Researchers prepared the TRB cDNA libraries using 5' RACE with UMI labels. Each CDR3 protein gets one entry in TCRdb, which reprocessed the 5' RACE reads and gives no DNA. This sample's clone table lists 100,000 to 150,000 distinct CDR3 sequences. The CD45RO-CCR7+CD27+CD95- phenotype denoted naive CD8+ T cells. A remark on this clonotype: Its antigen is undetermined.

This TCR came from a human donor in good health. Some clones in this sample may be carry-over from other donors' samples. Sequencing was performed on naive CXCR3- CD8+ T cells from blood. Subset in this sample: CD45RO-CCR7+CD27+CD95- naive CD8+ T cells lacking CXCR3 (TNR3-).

The CDR3 is CASSLTSGPPYNEQFF. The chain employs TRBV7-9 and TRBJ2-1; TCRdb's D call of TRBD2 is untestable without DNA. This CDR3 has 16 residues. Germline CDR1 is SEHNR and CDR2 is FQNEAQ (reference sequence). Using reference TRBV7-9 and TRBJ2-1 for the parts outside the CDR3, the full variable domain is DTGVSQNPRHKITKRGQNVTFRCDPISEHNRLYWYRQTLGQGPEFLTYFQNEAQLEKSRLLSDRFSAERPKGSFSTLEIQRTEQGDSAMYLCASSLTSGPPYNEQFFGPGTRLTVL.